The source of this TCR beta chain is a study of spatial heterogeneity in lung cancer. With respect to this clonotype: Antigen specificity is unknown. A junction end diverges from the germline sequence, so it may reflect a read error.

Findings of the study overall: Follow-up blood showed ubiquitous expanded tumor TCRs less than blood at resection did.

Every molecule of TCR cDNA had its own unique molecular identifier. A single record per CDR3 protein comes from TCRdb applying MiXCR to the 5' RACE reads. Of more than 85,000 distinct CDR3 sequences listed, around 8.6% are singletons. Time point described: sample taken at primary tumor resection. No cell sorting; template was whole RNA from tumor, lung tissue or PBMC. The CDR3 spans 12 residues. CDR1 is SGDLS, CDR2 YYNGEE, per germline. The chain employs TRBV9 and TRBJ1-2, with 7 positions matching TRBD1. Sequenced here: PBMCs, sampled at surgery. The sequence was obtained from a male donor with early-stage non-small cell lung cancer. The CDR3: CASSVDRDRPIF. The DNA for the CDR3 is TGTGCCAGCAGCGTCGACCGGGACAGACCAATCTTC.